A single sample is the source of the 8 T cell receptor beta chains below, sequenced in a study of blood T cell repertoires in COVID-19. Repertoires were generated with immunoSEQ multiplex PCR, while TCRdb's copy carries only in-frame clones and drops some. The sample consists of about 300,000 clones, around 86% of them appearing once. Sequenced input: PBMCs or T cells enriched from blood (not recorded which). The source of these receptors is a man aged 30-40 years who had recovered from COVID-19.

The CDR3 DNA follows: TGCGCCAGCCGGCTTACTGACACAGTCTATGGCTACACCTTC. Protein: CASRLTDTVYGYTF. The rearrangement links TRBV5-1 to TRBJ1-2; D ambiguous. The length of the CDR3 is 14 residues. Germline V CDR1 and CDR2: SGHRS, YFSETQ. V lost 7 bases and J lost 4, with 17 bases in between.

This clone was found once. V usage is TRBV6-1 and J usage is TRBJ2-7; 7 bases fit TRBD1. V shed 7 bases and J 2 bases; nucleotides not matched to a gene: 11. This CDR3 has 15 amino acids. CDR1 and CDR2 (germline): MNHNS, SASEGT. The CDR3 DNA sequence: TGTGCCAGCATTTCGAAAAGGGGGCCTACCTACGAGCAGTACTTC. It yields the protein CASISKRGPTYEQYF.

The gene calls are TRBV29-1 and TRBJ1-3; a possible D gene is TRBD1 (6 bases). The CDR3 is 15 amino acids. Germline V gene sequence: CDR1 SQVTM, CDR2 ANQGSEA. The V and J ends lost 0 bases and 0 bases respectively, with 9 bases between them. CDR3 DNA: TGCAGCGTTGAAGATCAGGGGAGCTCTGGAAACACCATATATTTT. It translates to CSVEDQGSSGNTIYF.

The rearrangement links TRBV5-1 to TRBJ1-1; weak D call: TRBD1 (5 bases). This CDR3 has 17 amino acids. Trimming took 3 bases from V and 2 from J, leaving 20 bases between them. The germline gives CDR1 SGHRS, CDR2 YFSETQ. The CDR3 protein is CASSSQGSDTFNTEAFF. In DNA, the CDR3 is TGCGCCAGCAGCTCCCAGGGCTCTGACACCTTTAACACTGAAGCTTTCTTT.

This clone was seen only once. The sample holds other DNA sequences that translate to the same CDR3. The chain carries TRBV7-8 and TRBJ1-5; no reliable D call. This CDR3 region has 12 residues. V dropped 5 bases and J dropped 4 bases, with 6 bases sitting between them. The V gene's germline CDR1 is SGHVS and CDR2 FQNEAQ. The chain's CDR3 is CASSPSNQPQHF. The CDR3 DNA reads TGTGCCAGCAGCCCCTCTAATCAGCCCCAGCATTTT.

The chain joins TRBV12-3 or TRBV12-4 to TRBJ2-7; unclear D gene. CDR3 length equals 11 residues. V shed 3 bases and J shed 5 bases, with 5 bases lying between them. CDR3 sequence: CASSFLNEQYF. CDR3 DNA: TGTGCCAGCAGTTTTTTAAACGAGCAGTACTTC.

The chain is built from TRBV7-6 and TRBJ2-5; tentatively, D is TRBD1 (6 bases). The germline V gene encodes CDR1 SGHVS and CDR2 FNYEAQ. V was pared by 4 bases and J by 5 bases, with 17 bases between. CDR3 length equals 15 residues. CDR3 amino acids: CASSSARGIGETQYF. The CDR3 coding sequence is TGTGCCAGCAGCTCCGCGAGGGGGATCGGGGAGACCCAGTACTTC.

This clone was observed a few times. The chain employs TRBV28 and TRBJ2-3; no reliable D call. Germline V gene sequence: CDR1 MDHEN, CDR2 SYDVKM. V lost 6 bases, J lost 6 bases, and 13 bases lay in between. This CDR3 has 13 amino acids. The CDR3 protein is CASRPQATDTQYF. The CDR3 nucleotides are TGTGCCAGCAGGCCGCAAGCCACGGATACGCAGTATTTT.